The 20 T cell receptor beta chains reported below all come from one sample, sequenced in a study of control samples from healthy donors and cancer patients. This table comes from immunoSEQ multiplex PCR, and its TCRdb copy is limited to in-frame clones, with some not included. The sample records about 70,000 clones, about 87% being singletons. The sequenced sample was PBMCs. Source of these receptors: a woman in her fifties or sixties with head and neck cancer.

This chain uses TRBV28 with TRBJ1-4, with D maybe TRBD1 (5 bases). Trimming removed 3 bases from V and 5 bases from J, with 10 bases in between. The germline CDR1 and CDR2 sequences are MDHEN and SYDVKM. The CDR3 is 14 residues long. The DNA of the CDR3 is TGTGCCAGCAGTTTGGGGGGGATCAATGAAAAACTGTTTTTT. Translating it yields CASSLGGINEKLFF. Full variable domain (outside the CDR3, taken from reference TRBV28 and TRBJ1-4): DVKVTQSSRYLVKRTGEKVFLECVQDMDHENMFWYRQDPGLGLRLIYFSYDVKMKEKGDIPEGYSVSREKKERFSLILESASTNQTSMYLCASSLGGINEKLFFGSGTQLSVL.

The chain carries TRBV7-2 and TRBJ2-3; 7 bases are shared with TRBD1. This CDR3 region has 17 residues. V was pared by 3 bases and J by 1 base, with 10 bases of the junction left unmatched. Germline-derived CDR1 and CDR2 are SGHTA and FQGNSA. The CDR3 loop is CASSFVQGIGRTDTQYF. CDR3 bases: TGTGCCAGCAGCTTCGTACAGGGGATTGGGCGCACAGATACGCAGTATTTT.

The chain is built from TRBV6-5 and TRBJ2-1; the match to TRBD1 covers 7 bases. Per germline, CDR1 MNHEY and CDR2 SVGAGI. With V trimmed by 11 bases and J by 9 bases, 7 bases remained unmatched. This CDR3 is built from 11 residues. This CDR3 reads CASTTGIEQFF. The DNA for the CDR3 is TGTGCCTCAACGACAGGGATTGAGCAGTTCTTC.

The rearrangement links TRBV9 to TRBJ1-2, with D maybe TRBD1 (5 bases). V was pared by 0 bases and J by 4 bases, with 7 bases between. CDR1 and CDR2 (germline): SGDLS, YYNGEE. The CDR3 spans 13 residues. The CDR3 is CASSVVGAYGYTF. As DNA, the CDR3 is TGTGCCAGCAGCGTAGTTGGGGCCTATGGCTACACCTTC.

CDR3 sequence (DNA): TGTGCCAGCAGCTTAGTGGGCAGCCTAAATGAAAAACTGTTTTTT. Translated, it gives CASSLVGSLNEKLFF. The chain joins TRBV11-2 to TRBJ1-4, with no clear D. Germline CDR1 and CDR2: SGHAT and FQNNGV. The V and J ends lost 1 base and 5 bases respectively, with 11 bases between them. The CDR3 spans 15 residues. The full variable domain, rest sourced from reference TRBV11-2 and TRBJ1-4, is EAGVAQSPRYKIIEKRQSVAFWCNPISGHATLYWYQQILGQGPKLLIQFQNNGVVDDSQLPKDRFSAERLKGVDSTLKIQPAKLEDSAVYLCASSLVGSLNEKLFFGSGTQLSVL.

The V and J genes are TRBV5-1 and TRBJ1-4; D uncertain. Trimming pared 0 bases from V and 5 bases from J, leaving 11 bases between. Germline lookup yields CDR1 SGHRS and CDR2 YFSETQ. The CDR3 runs 15 residues. In DNA form, the CDR3 reads TGCGCCAGCAGCTTGGGGTGGTTAGGGAATGAAAAACTGTTTTTT. It yields the protein CASSLGWLGNEKLFF.

CDR3 loop: CASSLAGYVKGYTF. CDR3 DNA: TGTGCCAGCAGCTTGGCAGGGTATGTCAAAGGCTACACCTTC. The chain combines TRBV5-6 with TRBJ1-2; tentatively, D is TRBD1 (5 bases). V lost 0 bases, J lost 8 bases, and 14 bases lay in between. The CDR3 is 14 amino acids. The germline CDR1 and CDR2 sequences are SGHDT and YYEEEE.

The V gene is TRBV7-8, the J gene TRBJ1-1; weak D call: TRBD1 (6 bases). Trimming removed 2 bases from V and 7 bases from J, with 14 bases in between. Germline CDR1 reads SGHVS; CDR2 reads FQNEAQ. CDR3 length: 14 residues. The CDR3 region is CASSLKQGLIEAFF. DNA for the CDR3: TGTGCCAGCAGCTTAAAACAGGGTTTGATTGAAGCTTTCTTT.

The V call is TRBV9, the J call TRBJ2-2; D is perhaps TRBD2 (6 bases). This CDR3 has 14 residues. With 3 bases removed from V and 1 base from J, the gap between germline ends came to 7 bases. Germline V gene sequence: CDR1 SGDLS, CDR2 YYNGEE. The DNA of the CDR3 is TGTGCCAGCAGCGAGGGACTGAACACCGGGGAGCTGTTTTTT. This encodes CASSEGLNTGELFF. The full variable domain, its missing parts supplied by reference TRBV9 and TRBJ2-2, is DSGVTQTPKHLITATGQRVTLRCSPRSGDLSVYWYQQSLDQGLQFLIQYYNGEERAKGNILERFSAQQFPDLHSELNLSSLELGDSALYFCASSEGLNTGELFFGEGSRLTVL.

The chain is built from TRBV5-1 and TRBJ1-1, with D perhaps matching TRBD1 (5 bases). This CDR3 is built from 13 residues. V lost 1 base and J 1 base, leaving 5 bases between the germline ends. CDR1 SGHRS and CDR2 YFSETQ come from the germline V gene. The CDR3 region has the DNA TGCGCCAGCAGCTTGACAGGGAACACTGAAGCTTTCTTT. It encodes CASSLTGNTEAFF.

In this sample, this clone turned up a few times. The chain uses TRBV27 and TRBJ1-5; D is ambiguous. Germline V gives CDR1 MNHEY, CDR2 SMNVEV (reference sequence). The length of the CDR3 is 11 residues. Trimming pared 8 bases from V and 6 bases from J, leaving 8 bases between. CDR3 sequence reads: CASGSTQPQHF. CDR3 bases: TGTGCCAGCGGTTCAACTCAGCCCCAGCATTTT.

This chain links TRBV12-3 or TRBV12-4 with TRBJ2-5; possible D gene TRBD1, 6 bases. V dropped 8 bases and J dropped 1 base, with 11 bases sitting between them. The CDR3 is 13 amino acids. In DNA, the CDR3 is TGTGCCAGCCAGGGGCCCATCCAAGAGACCCAGTACTTC. It is translated as CASQGPIQETQYF.

The chain is built from TRBV2 and TRBJ1-1; perhaps TRBD1 as D (6 bases). The CDR3 has 15 amino acids. Germline V gene sequence: CDR1 SNHLY, CDR2 FYNNEI. V was pared by 3 bases and J by 0 bases, with 11 bases between. CDR3 DNA sequence: TGTGCCAGCAGTGACAGGGGATATGTGAACACTGAAGCTTTCTTT. Translating gives CASSDRGYVNTEAFF. The full variable domain, completed using reference TRBV2 and TRBJ1-1, is EPEVTQTPSHQVTQMGQEVILRCVPISNHLYFYWYRQILGQKVEFLVSFYNNEISEKSEIFDDQFSVERPDGSNFTLKIRSTKLEDSAMYFCASSDRGYVNTEAFFGQGTRLTVV.

This clone was counted a single time. The V call is TRBV28, the J call TRBJ1-1, with D perhaps TRBD1 (6 bases). Germline V gene lookup returns CDR1 MDHEN and CDR2 SYDVKM. This CDR3 region has 13 residues. Trimming cost V 7 bases and J 8 bases, with 17 bases left between them. The CDR3 is CASIRRGTKEAFF. The CDR3 bases are TGTGCCAGCATACGTAGGGGGACCAAGGAAGCTTTCTTT.

The rearrangement uses TRBV5-1 and TRBJ2-5; the D call may be TRBD1 or TRBD2 (5 bases each). Trimming removed 4 bases at V and 1 base at J, with 14 bases between. The CDR3 runs 15 residues. The germline CDR1 and CDR2 sequences are SGHRS and YFSETQ. CDR3 nucleotide sequence: TGCGCCAGCAGCAACCCCGCCGGGACCCAAGAGACCCAGTACTTC. Translating it yields CASSNPAGTQETQYF.

The rearrangement uses TRBV30 and TRBJ2-1; 8 positions agree with TRBD2. Trimming took 0 bases from V and 0 from J; bases not matched to a gene: 7. The CDR3 is 17 amino acids. The germline gives CDR1 GTSNPN, CDR2 SVGIG (reference sequence). DNA for the CDR3: TGTGCCTGGAGTGTACCAGCGGGGGATCCCTCCTACAATGAGCAGTTCTTC. This translates into CAWSVPAGDPSYNEQFF.

This chain joins TRBV30 and TRBJ1-1; weak D call: TRBD1 (6 bases). The CDR3 has 13 residues. With 1 base removed from V and 7 bases from J, the gap between germline ends came to 13 bases. The germline V gene encodes CDR1 GTSNPN and CDR2 SVGIG (reference sequence). CDR3 in amino acids: CAWSGQVHDEAFF. The CDR3 DNA reads as TGTGCCTGGAGTGGACAGGTACATGATGAAGCTTTCTTT.

The genes are TRBV10-3 and TRBJ2-3; D call uncertain. This CDR3 comprises 13 residues. Germline assignment: CDR1 ENHRY and CDR2 SYGVKD. Trimming took off 6 bases at V and 0 bases at J, with 7 bases between the two ends. The CDR3 loop is CAIRPSSTDTQYF. The DNA for the CDR3 is TGTGCCATCAGGCCTTCTAGCACAGATACGCAGTATTTT.

The CDR3 DNA reads as TGTGCCAGCAGCCTCTCTACAGAGAACACCGGGGAGCTGTTTTTT. As protein: CASSLSTENTGELFF. The rearrangement uses TRBV6-5 and TRBJ2-2; D call uncertain. The germline V and J ends were trimmed by 6 bases and 1 base, with 12 bases remaining between them. This CDR3 has 15 amino acids. Germline CDR1 MNHEY, CDR2 SVGAGI.

This clone qualifies as medium-sized (0.01 to 0.1%). The rearrangement joins TRBV7-9 to TRBJ2-7; no clear D gene. Trimming removed 1 base at V and 7 bases at J, with 11 bases between. This CDR3 spans 13 amino acids. CDR1 is SEHNR and CDR2 is FQNEAQ in the germline V gene (reference sequence). The CDR3 here is CASSLGAAQEQYF. The CDR3 DNA reads as TGTGCCAGCAGCTTAGGGGCGGCCCAGGAGCAGTACTTC.